This passage covers 32 T cell receptor beta chains from one sample sequenced in a study of CD4+ T cells in melanoma. Profiling relied on immunoSEQ multiplex PCR, and the TCRdb table lists in-frame clones only, not all of them. Of some 15,000 clones in the sample, under 80% were seen once. The sequenced sample was cells from a culture (not recorded whether cultured in vitro). The receptors here all came from a human donor with melanoma.

This clone occurred a few times. V is TRBV10-2 and J is TRBJ1-6; no reliable D call. The V gene lost 6 bases and the J gene lost 1 base, with 10 bases spanning the gap. CDR1 is WSHSY, CDR2 SAAADI, per germline. The CDR3 totals 15 residues. This CDR3 reads CASRRFVSYNSPLHF. The CDR3 DNA reads as TGCGCCAGCAGAAGATTTGTATCCTATAATTCACCCCTCCACTTT.

The sample holds a few counts of this clone. The V and J genes are TRBV2 and TRBJ1-2; D not resolved. The V end lost 4 bases, the J end lost 8 bases, and 14 bases lay between the germline ends. The CDR3 runs to 13 residues. Germline CDR1 reads SNHLY; CDR2 reads FYNNEI. DNA of the CDR3: TGTGCCAGCAGTGTTGGGCGAATACCCGGCTACACCTTC. It is translated as CASSVGRIPGYTF.

The gene calls are TRBV11-2 and TRBJ2-1; TRBD2 aligns across 10 bases. The CDR3 totals 16 residues. The V gene's germline CDR1 is SGHAT and CDR2 FQNNGV. The J segment lost 4 bases and the V segment lost 6 bases, leaving 9 bases of the junction unmatched. The CDR3 spells CASSSPGLARYNEQFF. Written as DNA, the CDR3 is TGTGCCAGCAGTTCGCCGGGACTAGCGAGATACAATGAGCAGTTCTTC.

This clone was recorded a few times. The chain employs TRBV19 and TRBJ1-1; 8 positions match TRBD1. J gave up 7 bases and V 6 bases, and 10 bases lay outside the gene matches. CDR3 length: 14 residues. From germline, CDR1 is LNHDA and CDR2 SQIVND (reference sequence). Here the CDR3 DNA reads TGTGCCAGTAGCCGCGGACAGGGCATAATTGAAGCTTTCTTT. Protein sequence: CASSRGQGIIEAFF.

The genes are TRBV6-5 and TRBJ1-4; D gene ambiguous. The CDR3 has 14 residues. The germline V gene has CDR1 MNHEY and CDR2 SVGAGI. The V end lost 2 bases, the J end lost 8 bases, and 12 bases lay between the germline ends. CDR3 DNA: TGTGCCAGCAGTTACGGGCAGGTACCAGAAAAACTGTTTTTT. It is translated as CASSYGQVPEKLFF.

This clone was counted only a few times. The V call is TRBV5-1, the J call TRBJ1-1; D perhaps matches TRBD1 (5 bases). Looked up from germline, CDR1 is SGHRS and CDR2 is YFSETQ. Trimming pared 4 bases from V and 6 bases from J, leaving 13 bases between. CDR3 length: 13 amino acids. CDR3 in DNA: TGCGCCAGCAGCGCGGGGACCGGGGCTGAAGCTTTCTTT. It yields the protein CASSAGTGAEAFF.

This clone was detected only a few times. The chain joins TRBV9 to TRBJ2-1; 9 bases are shared with TRBD1. J lost 6 bases, V lost 0 bases, and 4 bases had no gene match. Germline V CDR1 and CDR2: SGDLS, YYNGEE. CDR3 length: 15 amino acids. DNA for the CDR3: TGTGCCAGCAGCGTAGTGGGACAGGGAACCAATGAGCAGTTCTTC. This encodes CASSVVGQGTNEQFF.

J is TRBJ2-7 and V is TRBV2; D ambiguous. From germline, CDR1 is SNHLY and CDR2 FYNNEI. CDR3 length: 11 residues. Trimming took off 6 bases at V and 4 bases at J, with 7 bases between the two ends. The CDR3 sequence: CASSLGYEQYF. For the CDR3, the DNA is TGTGCCAGCAGCCTTGGGTACGAGCAGTACTTC.

The genes are TRBV4-1 and TRBJ2-3; 9 nucleotides line up with TRBD2. The V segment lost 3 bases and the J segment 0 bases; nucleotides outside the gene matches: 4. The CDR3 is made up of 16 amino acids. Germline V gene lookup returns CDR1 MGHRA and CDR2 YSYEKL. The CDR3 coding sequence is TGCGCCAGCAGCCAGGCGACTAGCGGAAGCACAGATACGCAGTATTTT. Translation gives CASSQATSGSTDTQYF.

This clone showed up just a few times. The V gene is TRBV30, the J gene TRBJ1-1, with unresolved D. CDR3 size: 11 residues. V dropped 4 bases and J dropped 11 bases, with 14 bases sitting between them. Germline V lookup: CDR1 GTSNPN, CDR2 SVGIG (reference sequence). CDR3 bases: TGTGCCTGGAATAGACCCTCGGGGGCTTTCTTT. It specifies CAWNRPSGAFF. Complete variable domain (other parts from reference TRBV30 and TRBJ1-1): SQTIHQWPATLVQPVGSPLSLECTVEGTSNPNLYWYRQAAGRGLQLLFYSVGIGQISSEVPQNLSASRPQDRQFILSSKKLLLSDSGFYLCAWNRPSGAFFGQGTRLTVV.

The gene calls are TRBV6-6 and TRBJ2-1, with 7 nucleotides matching TRBD2. Germline lookup yields CDR1 MNHNY and CDR2 SVGAGI (reference sequence). V trimming: 2 bases; J trimming: 12 bases; junction bases outside the gene matches: 7. CDR3 length equals 13 residues. In DNA form, the CDR3 reads TGTGCCAGCAGTTACGGGGGGGGGAAGGCGCAGTTCTTC. Amino acids: CASSYGGGKAQFF.

This chain joins TRBV9 and TRBJ2-1, with 9 bases aligning to TRBD1. V was pared by 4 bases and J by 7 bases, with 12 bases of the junction left unmatched. Germline values: CDR1 SGDLS, CDR2 YYNGEE. The CDR3 runs to 16 residues. CDR3 sequence reads: CASSPRLRDRANEQFF. The CDR3 DNA follows: TGTGCCAGCAGCCCACGCCTCCGGGACAGGGCAAATGAGCAGTTCTTC. Combining the CDR3 with reference TRBV9 and TRBJ2-1 gives the whole variable domain DSGVTQTPKHLITATGQRVTLRCSPRSGDLSVYWYQQSLDQGLQFLIQYYNGEERAKGNILERFSAQQFPDLHSELNLSSLELGDSALYFCASSPRLRDRANEQFFGPGTRLTVL.

J is TRBJ1-4 and V is TRBV9; D is unresolved. Germline CDR1 SGDLS, CDR2 YYNGEE. V lost 4 bases to trimming and J lost 6 bases, with 19 bases between them. This CDR3 has 16 residues. CDR3 sequence reads: CASSPFPGVGDEKLFF. The CDR3 region has the DNA TGTGCCAGCAGCCCTTTTCCCGGGGTTGGAGATGAAAAACTGTTTTTT.

There are a few counts of this clone. The chain recombines TRBV7-2 with TRBJ1-3, with TRBD1 matching over 7 bases. Germline trimming cut 5 bases from V and 0 bases from J; bases unmatched to any gene: 16. CDR1 is SGHTA and CDR2 is FQGNSA in the germline V gene. CDR3 length: 19 amino acids. CDR3 protein: CASSPRAQGHPGSGNTIYF. In nucleotides, the CDR3 is TGTGCCAGCAGCCCCAGGGCACAGGGGCATCCCGGCTCTGGAAACACCATATATTTT.

The chain is built from TRBV7-3 and TRBJ2-3; D not resolved. The CDR3 is 14 amino acids. Germline V gene sequence: CDR1 SGHTA, CDR2 FQGTGA. The ends were cut back, 0 bases at V and 0 bases at J, with 4 bases in the middle. The CDR3 coding sequence is TGTGCCAGCAGCTTAACGCGGAGCACAGATACGCAGTATTTT. It codes for CASSLTRSTDTQYF.

This clone turned up a few times. The gene calls are TRBV29-1 and TRBJ1-1; 9 bases map to TRBD1. Germline CDR1 reads SQVTM; CDR2 reads ANQGSEA. CDR3 length equals 14 residues. The trim removed 2 bases at V and 5 bases at J, leaving 6 bases unmatched. CDR3 loop: CSVETGQGWTEAFF. For the CDR3, the DNA is TGCAGCGTTGAAACGGGACAGGGTTGGACTGAAGCTTTCTTT. Combining the CDR3 with reference TRBV29-1 and TRBJ1-1 gives the whole variable domain SAVISQKPSRDICQRGTSLTIQCQVDSQVTMMFWYRQQPGQSLTLIATANQGSEATYESGFVIDKFPISRPNLTFSTLTVSNMSPEDSSIYLCSVETGQGWTEAFFGQGTRLTVV.

Here the CDR3 reads CASSQRPEQETQYF. The CDR3 nucleotides read TGTGCCAGCAGTCAAAGACCGGAACAAGAGACCCAGTACTTC. The chain is built from TRBV6-5 and TRBJ2-5; no reliable D call. This CDR3 is 14 amino acids long. The V gene lost 5 bases and the J gene lost 2 bases, with 12 bases spanning the gap. The germline gives CDR1 MNHEY, CDR2 SVGAGI.

This clone has just a few counts. Here the CDR3 DNA reads TGTGCCAGCAGTTACTCTTGTGTGGCCAAAAACATTCAGTACTTC. As protein: CASSYSCVAKNIQYF. This chain connects TRBV6-7 to TRBJ2-4; no reliable D call. TRBV6-7 is noted as an ORF with a role that remains uncertain. The CDR3 consists of 15 residues. V lost 0 bases, J lost 1 base, and 7 bases lay in between.

This clone was seen a few times. The chain recombines TRBV9 with TRBJ2-5; D is possibly TRBD2 (7 bases). Trimming removed 0 bases from V and 5 bases from J, with 17 bases in between. The CDR3 totals 16 residues. Germline V gene lookup returns CDR1 SGDLS and CDR2 YYNGEE. The CDR3, as DNA: TGTGCCAGCAGCGTAGTACCCTCGGGGGGCGTGGAGACCCAGTACTTC. This codes for CASSVVPSGGVETQYF.

V is TRBV29-1 and J is TRBJ1-1; D gene ambiguous. Germline V gene lookup returns CDR1 SQVTM and CDR2 ANQGSEA. Trimming shortened V by 7 bases and J by 1 base, and 19 bases separated the two germline ends. The CDR3 has 15 amino acids. In nucleotides, the CDR3 is TGCAGCGCGGTGGGAGGGCCCCAAGGGAACACTGAAGCTTTCTTT. Amino acids: CSAVGGPQGNTEAFF.

The chain carries TRBV2 and TRBJ2-3; TRBD1 might be the D (6 bases). V gave up 8 bases and J gave up 2 bases, with 14 bases separating them. Germline values: CDR1 SNHLY, CDR2 FYNNEI. This CDR3 has 14 residues. CDR3 protein: CASQGLYNTDTQYF. DNA of the CDR3: TGTGCCAGCCAGGGGTTGTATAACACAGATACGCAGTATTTT.

This clone was counted between two and nine times. V usage is TRBV18 and J usage is TRBJ1-4, with 10 bases aligning to TRBD1. CDR3 length: 16 amino acids. With V trimmed by 3 bases and J by 8 bases, 9 bases remained unmatched. Looked up from germline, CDR1 is KGHSH and CDR2 is LQKENI. CDR3 sequence reads: CASSPQRDRGNEKLFF. As DNA, the CDR3 is TGTGCCAGCTCACCCCAACGGGACAGGGGAAACGAAAAACTGTTTTTT.

J is TRBJ1-1 and V is TRBV6-5; D ambiguous. Germline-derived CDR1 and CDR2 are MNHEY and SVGAGI. The CDR3 is 12 amino acids. The ends were cut back, 6 bases at V and 3 bases at J, with 8 bases in the middle. CDR3 residues: CASRAGDTEAFF. CDR3 DNA sequence: TGTGCCAGCAGGGCCGGGGACACTGAAGCTTTCTTT.

The gene calls are TRBV30 and TRBJ2-2; a weak D match, TRBD2 (5 bases). Trimming shortened V by 6 bases and J by 3 bases, and 14 bases separated the two germline ends. The CDR3 extends over 14 amino acids. The germline V gene encodes CDR1 GTSNPN and CDR2 SVGIG (reference sequence). The CDR3 spells CACLTRGYTGELFF. CDR3 coding DNA: TGTGCCTGCCTAACCCGGGGATACACCGGGGAGCTGTTTTTT.

The CDR3 protein is CAWSDPPVGAGQPQHF. CDR3 sequence (DNA): TGTGCCTGGAGTGATCCCCCGGTGGGGGCTGGGCAGCCCCAGCATTTT. The chain links TRBV30 to TRBJ1-5, with D possibly being TRBD1 (6 bases). The CDR3 runs to 16 residues. V dropped 1 base and J dropped 7 bases, with 20 bases sitting between them. Germline lookup yields CDR1 GTSNPN and CDR2 SVGIG (reference sequence).

CDR3 protein: CASRPQSGGENNEQFF. DNA of the CDR3: TGTGCCAGTAGGCCTCAAAGCGGGGGGGAAAACAATGAGCAGTTCTTC. This chain connects TRBV19 to TRBJ2-1, with 10 positions matching TRBD2. In germline, CDR1 is LNHDA, CDR2 SQIVND (reference sequence). The CDR3 length is 16 residues. V trimming: 6 bases; J trimming: 5 bases; junction bases outside the gene matches: 10.

The V gene is TRBV28, the J gene TRBJ1-5; D might be TRBD1 (5 bases). From germline, CDR1 is MDHEN and CDR2 SYDVKM. Trimming stripped 6 bases from V and 5 bases from J, with 17 bases between. The CDR3 has 15 amino acids. DNA of the CDR3: TGTGCCAGCAGCCCCTTATGGGCAGGGTATCAGCCCCAGCATTTT. This translates into CASSPLWAGYQPQHF.

The rearrangement joins TRBV5-4 to TRBJ1-4; no definite D call. The germline V gene has CDR1 SGHNT and CDR2 YYREEE (reference sequence). CDR3 length: 14 amino acids. The ends were cut back, 0 bases at V and 8 bases at J, with 11 bases in the middle. In DNA form, the CDR3 reads TGTGCCAGCAGCTTGGGGCATGTAGGGGAAAAACTGTTTTTT. This encodes CASSLGHVGEKLFF.

This rearrangement joins TRBV7-9 to TRBJ2-7, with 7 bases lining up with TRBD1. The CDR3 is made up of 16 amino acids. Germline V gene sequence: CDR1 SEHNR, CDR2 FQNEAQ (reference sequence). Trimming took 1 base from V and 0 from J; bases not matched to a gene: 6. The CDR3 region is CASSLGEGAYSYEQYF. DNA of the CDR3: TGTGCCAGCAGCTTAGGTGAGGGGGCCTACTCCTACGAGCAGTACTTC.

The chain combines TRBV9 with TRBJ2-2, with 8 bases lining up with TRBD1. The CDR3 has 15 residues. CDR1 and CDR2 from the germline V gene are SGDLS and YYNGEE. With V trimmed by 4 bases and J by 4 bases, 6 bases remained unmatched. CDR3 nucleotide sequence: TGTGCCAGCAGCCCAACCGGGACAGGCACCGGGGAGCTGTTTTTT. It codes for CASSPTGTGTGELFF. Variable domain in full (rest from reference TRBV9 and TRBJ2-2): DSGVTQTPKHLITATGQRVTLRCSPRSGDLSVYWYQQSLDQGLQFLIQYYNGEERAKGNILERFSAQQFPDLHSELNLSSLELGDSALYFCASSPTGTGTGELFFGEGSRLTVL.

In its sample, this clone was seen once. The V call is TRBV7-8, the J call TRBJ1-5, with TRBD1 as a possible D gene (6 bases). CDR1 and CDR2 from the germline V gene are SGHVS and FQNEAQ. The V gene lost 5 bases and the J gene lost 9 bases, with 11 bases spanning the gap. This CDR3 has 12 amino acids. The chain's CDR3 is CASSHREGPQHF. The CDR3 DNA is TGTGCCAGCAGCCACAGGGAAGGGCCCCAGCATTTT.

The chain employs TRBV6-9 and TRBJ1-5; D is uncertain. The CDR3 totals 15 residues. Germline V gene data show CDR1 as MNHGY and CDR2 as SVAAGI. Trimming shortened V by 6 bases and J by 4 bases, and 16 bases separated the two germline ends. The CDR3, as DNA: TGTGCCAGCAGCCCTCGGGAGGGCGGTAATCAGCCCCAGCATTTT. This encodes CASSPREGGNQPQHF.